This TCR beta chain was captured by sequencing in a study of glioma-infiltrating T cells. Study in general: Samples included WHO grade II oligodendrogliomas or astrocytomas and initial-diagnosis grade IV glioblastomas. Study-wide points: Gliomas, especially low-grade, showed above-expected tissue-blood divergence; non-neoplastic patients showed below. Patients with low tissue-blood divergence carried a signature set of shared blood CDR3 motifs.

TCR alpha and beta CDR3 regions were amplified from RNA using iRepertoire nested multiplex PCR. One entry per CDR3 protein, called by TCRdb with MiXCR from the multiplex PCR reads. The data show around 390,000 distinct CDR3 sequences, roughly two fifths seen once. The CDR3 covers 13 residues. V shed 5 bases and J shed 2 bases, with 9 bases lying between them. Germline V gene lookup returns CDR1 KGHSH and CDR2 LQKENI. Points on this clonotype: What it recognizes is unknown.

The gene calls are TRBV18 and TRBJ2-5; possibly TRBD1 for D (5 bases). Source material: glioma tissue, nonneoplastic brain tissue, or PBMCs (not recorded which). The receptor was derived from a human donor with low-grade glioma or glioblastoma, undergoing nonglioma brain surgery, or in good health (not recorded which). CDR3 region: CASSNDRQETQYF. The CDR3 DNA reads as TGTGCCAGCTCAAACGACAGACAAGAGACCCAGTACTTC.